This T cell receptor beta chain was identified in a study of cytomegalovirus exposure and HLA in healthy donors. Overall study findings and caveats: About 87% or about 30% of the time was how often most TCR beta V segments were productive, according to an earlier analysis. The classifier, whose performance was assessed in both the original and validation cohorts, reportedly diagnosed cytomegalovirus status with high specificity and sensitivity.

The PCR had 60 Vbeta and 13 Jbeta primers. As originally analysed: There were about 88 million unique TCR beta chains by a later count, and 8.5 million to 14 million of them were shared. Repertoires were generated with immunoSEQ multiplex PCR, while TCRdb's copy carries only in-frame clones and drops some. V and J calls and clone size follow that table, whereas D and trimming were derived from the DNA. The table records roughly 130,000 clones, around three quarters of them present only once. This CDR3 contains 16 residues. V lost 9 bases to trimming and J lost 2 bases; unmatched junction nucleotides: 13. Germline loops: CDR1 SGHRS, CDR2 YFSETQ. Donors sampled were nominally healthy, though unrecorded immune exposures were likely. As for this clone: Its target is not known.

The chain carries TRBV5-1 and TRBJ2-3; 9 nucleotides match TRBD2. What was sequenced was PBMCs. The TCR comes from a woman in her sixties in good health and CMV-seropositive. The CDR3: CATKNLAGTITDTQYF. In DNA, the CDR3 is TGCGCCACCAAGAATCTAGCGGGAACAATCACAGATACGCAGTATTTT.